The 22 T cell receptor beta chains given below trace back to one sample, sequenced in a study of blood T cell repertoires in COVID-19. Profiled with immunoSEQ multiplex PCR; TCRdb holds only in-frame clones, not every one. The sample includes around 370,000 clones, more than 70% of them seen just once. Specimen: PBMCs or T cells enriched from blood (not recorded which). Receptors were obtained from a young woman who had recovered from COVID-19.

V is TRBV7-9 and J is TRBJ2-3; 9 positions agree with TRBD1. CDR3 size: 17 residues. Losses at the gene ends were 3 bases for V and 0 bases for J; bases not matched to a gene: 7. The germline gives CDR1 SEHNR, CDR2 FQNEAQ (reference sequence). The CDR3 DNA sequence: TGTGCCAGCAGCTTGGGAGACAGGGGGACGAGCACAGATACGCAGTATTTT. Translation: CASSLGDRGTSTDTQYF. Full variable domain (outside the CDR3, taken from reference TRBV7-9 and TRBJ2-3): DTGVSQNPRHKITKRGQNVTFRCDPISEHNRLYWYRQTLGQGPEFLTYFQNEAQLEKSRLLSDRFSAERPKGSFSTLEIQRTEQGDSAMYLCASSLGDRGTSTDTQYFGPGTRLTVL.

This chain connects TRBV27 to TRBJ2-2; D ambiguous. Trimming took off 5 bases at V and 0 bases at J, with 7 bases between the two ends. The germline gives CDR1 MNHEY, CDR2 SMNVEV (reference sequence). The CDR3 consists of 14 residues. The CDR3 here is CASSLYSNTGELFF. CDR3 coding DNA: TGTGCCAGCAGTCTCTACTCGAACACCGGGGAGCTGTTTTTT.

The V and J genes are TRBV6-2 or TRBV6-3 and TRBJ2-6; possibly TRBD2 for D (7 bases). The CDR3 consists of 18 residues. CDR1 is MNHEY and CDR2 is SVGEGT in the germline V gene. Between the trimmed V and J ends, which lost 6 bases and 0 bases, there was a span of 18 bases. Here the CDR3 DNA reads TGTGCCAGCAGCCCTGGGGGGGCGTACCGCTCTGGGGCCAACGTCCTGACTTTC. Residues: CASSPGGAYRSGANVLTF.

CDR3 in amino acids: CASSLEPGQGAEAFF. For the CDR3, the DNA is TGTGCCAGCAGCTTAGAGCCGGGACAGGGGGCTGAAGCTTTCTTT. The chain recombines TRBV7-2 with TRBJ1-1; 11 bases are shared with TRBD1. Looked up from germline, CDR1 is SGHTA and CDR2 is FQGNSA. This CDR3 is built from 15 residues. V gave up 1 base and J gave up 6 bases; unmatched junction bases: 4.

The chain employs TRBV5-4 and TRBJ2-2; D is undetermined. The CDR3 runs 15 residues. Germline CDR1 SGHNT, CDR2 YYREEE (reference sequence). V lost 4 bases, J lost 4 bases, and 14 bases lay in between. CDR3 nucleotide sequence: TGTGCCAGCAGCGTGATTCTCGAGAGCACCGGGGAGCTGTTTTTT. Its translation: CASSVILESTGELFF.

CDR3 nucleotides: TGTGCCAGCAGTTACTCGAGGCAGAACACTGAAGCTTTCTTT. As protein: CASSYSRQNTEAFF. The chain recombines TRBV6-5 with TRBJ1-1; D gene uncertain. CDR1 is MNHEY and CDR2 is SVGAGI in the germline V gene. The germline V and J ends were trimmed by 0 bases and 1 base, with 6 bases remaining between them. This CDR3 contains 14 residues.

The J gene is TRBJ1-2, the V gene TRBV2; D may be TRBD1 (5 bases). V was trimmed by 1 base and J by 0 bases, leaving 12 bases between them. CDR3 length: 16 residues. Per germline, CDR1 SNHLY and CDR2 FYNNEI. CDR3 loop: CASSEVSGGANYGYTF. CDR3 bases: TGTGCCAGCAGTGAAGTCTCCGGGGGAGCTAACTATGGCTACACCTTC.

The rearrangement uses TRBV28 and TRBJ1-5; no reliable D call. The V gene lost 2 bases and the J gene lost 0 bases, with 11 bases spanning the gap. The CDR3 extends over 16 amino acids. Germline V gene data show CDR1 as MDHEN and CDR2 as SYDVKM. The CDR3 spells CASSLRLAYSNQPQHF. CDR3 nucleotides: TGTGCCAGCAGTTTAAGGTTAGCCTATAGCAATCAGCCCCAGCATTTT.

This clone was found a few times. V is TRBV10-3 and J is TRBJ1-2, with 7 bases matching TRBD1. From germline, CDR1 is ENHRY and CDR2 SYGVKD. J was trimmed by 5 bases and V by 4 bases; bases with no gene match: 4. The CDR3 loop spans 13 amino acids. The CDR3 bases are TGTGCCATCAGTGGGACAGGCGTTTATGGCTACACCTTC. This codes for CAISGTGVYGYTF.

In DNA form, the CDR3 reads TGTGCCAGTATGGGGAACGGGGACAGAGGGTACGAGCAGTACTTC. It specifies CASMGNGDRGYEQYF. V is TRBV19 and J is TRBJ2-7; 7 bases fit TRBD1. There are 15 residues in the CDR3. Per germline, CDR1 LNHDA and CDR2 SQIVND (reference sequence). V dropped 7 bases and J dropped 4; count of bases not matched to a gene: 13.

The CDR3 nucleotides are TGTGCCAGCGGAGGGAGCAATCAGCCCCAGCATTTT. Translated: CASGGSNQPQHF. This chain links TRBV19 with TRBJ1-5; unclear D gene. The CDR3 has 12 residues. V gave up 9 bases and J gave up 1 base, with 7 bases separating them. Germline-derived CDR1 and CDR2 are LNHDA and SQIVND (reference sequence).

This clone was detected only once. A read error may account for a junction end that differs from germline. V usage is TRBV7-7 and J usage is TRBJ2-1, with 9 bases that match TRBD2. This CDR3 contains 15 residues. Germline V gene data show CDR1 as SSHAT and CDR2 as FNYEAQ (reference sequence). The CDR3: CASSLSAGGNNEQFF. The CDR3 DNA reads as TGTGCTAGCAGCCTAAGCGCGGGGGGGAACAATGAGCAGTTCTTC.

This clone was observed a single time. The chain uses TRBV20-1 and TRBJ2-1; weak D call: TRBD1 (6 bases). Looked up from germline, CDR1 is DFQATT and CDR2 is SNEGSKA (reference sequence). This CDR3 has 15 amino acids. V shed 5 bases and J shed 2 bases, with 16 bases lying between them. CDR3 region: CSAGEQGSTYNEQFF. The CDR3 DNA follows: TGCAGTGCTGGTGAACAGGGTAGCACCTACAATGAGCAGTTCTTC.

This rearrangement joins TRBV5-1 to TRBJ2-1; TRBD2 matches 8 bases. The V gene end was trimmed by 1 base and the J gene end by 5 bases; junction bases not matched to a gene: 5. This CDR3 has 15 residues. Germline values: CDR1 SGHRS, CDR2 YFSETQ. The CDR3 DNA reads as TGCGCCAGCAGCTTGAGTAGCGGGGACCACAATGAGCAGTTCTTC. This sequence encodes CASSLSSGDHNEQFF.

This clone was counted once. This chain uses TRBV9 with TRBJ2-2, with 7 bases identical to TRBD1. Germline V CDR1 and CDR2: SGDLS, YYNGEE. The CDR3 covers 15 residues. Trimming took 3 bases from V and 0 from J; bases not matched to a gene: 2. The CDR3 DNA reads TGTGCCAGCAGCGGTGGGACAGCGAACACCGGGGAGCTGTTTTTT. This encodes CASSGGTANTGELFF.

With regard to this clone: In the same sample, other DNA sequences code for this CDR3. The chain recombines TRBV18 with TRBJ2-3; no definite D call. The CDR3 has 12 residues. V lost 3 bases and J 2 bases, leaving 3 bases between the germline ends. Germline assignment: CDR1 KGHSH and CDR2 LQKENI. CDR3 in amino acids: CASSPNTDTQYF. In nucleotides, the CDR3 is TGTGCCAGCTCACCTAACACAGATACGCAGTATTTT.

The CDR3: CASSLQSSGVGTGELFF. CDR3 bases: TGCGCCAGCAGCCTACAATCTAGCGGTGTCGGCACCGGGGAGCTGTTTTTT. V usage is TRBV4-1 and J usage is TRBJ2-2; TRBD2 aligns across 7 bases. Germline V CDR1 and CDR2: MGHRA, YSYEKL. The CDR3 length is 17 residues. V dropped 4 bases and J dropped 4; count of bases not matched to a gene: 12.

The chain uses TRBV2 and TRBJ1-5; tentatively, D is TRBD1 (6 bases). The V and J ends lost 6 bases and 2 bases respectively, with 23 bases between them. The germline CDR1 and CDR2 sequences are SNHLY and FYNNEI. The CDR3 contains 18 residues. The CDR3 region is CASRGPPWGQKGNQPQHF. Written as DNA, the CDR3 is TGTGCCAGCAGAGGACCCCCCTGGGGGCAGAAGGGCAATCAGCCCCAGCATTTT.

CDR3 in amino acids: CASSLSVDSRNSPLHF. DNA of the CDR3: TGTGCCAGCAGCTTGTCGGTTGACAGCAGAAATTCACCCCTCCACTTT. The chain recombines TRBV5-6 with TRBJ1-6; TRBD1 is a possible D gene (5 bases). V shed 1 base and J shed 7 bases, with 15 bases lying between them. The CDR3 length is 16 residues. Germline-derived CDR1 and CDR2 are SGHDT and YYEEEE. Filled out from reference TRBV5-6 and TRBJ1-6, the complete variable domain reads DAGVTQSPTHLIKTRGQQVTLRCSPKSGHDTVSWYQQALGQGPQFIFQYYEEEERQRGNFPDRFSGHQFPNYSSELNVNALLLGDSALYLCASSLSVDSRNSPLHFGNGTRLTVT.

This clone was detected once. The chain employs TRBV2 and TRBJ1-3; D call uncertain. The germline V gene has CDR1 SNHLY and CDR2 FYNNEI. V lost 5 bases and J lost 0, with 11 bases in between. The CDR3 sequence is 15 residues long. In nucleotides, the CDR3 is TGTGCCAGCAGTCCAGAATCAAACTCTGGAAACACCATATATTTT. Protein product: CASSPESNSGNTIYF.

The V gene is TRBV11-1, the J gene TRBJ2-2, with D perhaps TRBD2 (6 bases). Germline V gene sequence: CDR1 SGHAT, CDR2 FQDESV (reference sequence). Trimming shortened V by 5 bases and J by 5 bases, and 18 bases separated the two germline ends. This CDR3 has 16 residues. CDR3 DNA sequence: TGTGCCAGCAGCCCCTCTCGGGGTCGGGGGACCGGGGAGCTGTTTTTT. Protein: CASSPSRGRGTGELFF. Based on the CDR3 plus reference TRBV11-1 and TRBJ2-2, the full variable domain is EAEVAQSPRYKITEKSQAVAFWCDPISGHATLYWYRQILGQGPELLVQFQDESVVDDSQLPKDRFSAERLKGVDSTLKIQPAELGDSAMYLCASSPSRGRGTGELFFGEGSRLTVL.

DNA for the CDR3: TGTGCCAGCAGTGAACTACAGGGGGATCGCTTGAATCAGCCCCAGCATTTT. Translating it yields CASSELQGDRLNQPQHF. The chain carries TRBV6-1 and TRBJ1-5, with TRBD1 matching 8 bases. The CDR3 is 17 residues long. V shed 2 bases and J 4 bases; nucleotides not matched to a gene: 10. Per the germline V gene, CDR1 is MNHNS and CDR2 is SASEGT.